This is a list of T cell receptor beta chains from one sample in a study of vaccination effects on CD4 cells after COVID-19. Clones were sequenced by immunoSEQ multiplex PCR, and TCRdb holds only the in-frame ones, with some missing. The sample carries 77,000 or so clones, about 79% recorded once. No antigen has been assigned to these receptors. The specimen was CD4+ T cells from PBMCs cultured with SARS-CoV-2 spike peptides, collected before COVID-19 vaccination. These receptors all come from a human donor who received a COVID-19 vaccine. Each CDR3 is given with its conserved first and last residue. D genes are given only for firm matches. Not all rows give a size; the values are once, few, many and, for expanded clones, a class.

abundance	d_gene	v_gene	j_gene	CDR3aa	CDR3nt
.	.	TRBV28	TRBJ2-5	CASRSPPGRFDMETQYF	TGTGCCAGCAGGTCCCCACCTGGACGGTTTGATATGGAGACCCAGTACTTC
.	TRBD2	TRBV2	TRBJ2-5	CASRPLAGGSETQYF	TGTGCCAGCAGGCCACTAGCGGGGGGGTCGGAGACCCAGTACTTC
.	.	TRBV5-1	TRBJ2-2	CASRAGTNTGELFF	TGCGCCAGCAGGGCAGGGACAAACACCGGGGAGCTGTTTTTT
.	.	TRBV19	TRBJ2-3	CASSLWGDSSTDTQYF	TGTGCCAGTAGTCTTTGGGGCGATTCTAGCACAGATACGCAGTATTTT
.	TRBD2	TRBV5-1	TRBJ2-3	CASSFSVPRGGVDTQYF	TGCGCCAGCAGCTTCTCCGTGCCTCGGGGGGGCGTGGATACGCAGTATTTT
.	.	TRBV6-5	TRBJ1-2	CASSYSGQGYGYTF	TGTGCCAGCAGTTACTCGGGGCAGGGTTATGGCTACACCTTC
.	TRBD1	TRBV9	TRBJ2-1	CASSARGGTGGGGEQFF	TGTGCCAGCAGCGCAAGGGGGGGGACAGGGGGAGGAGGTGAGCAGTTCTTC
once	.	TRBV6-5	TRBJ1-4	CATPGWELGEKLFF	TGTGCCACCCCCGGATGGGAGTTGGGCGAAAAACTGTTTTTT
.	.	TRBV7-2	TRBJ1-1	CASSFQGLANTEAFF	TGTGCCAGCAGCTTCCAGGGCCTCGCGAACACTGAAGCTTTCTTT
.	.	TRBV5-1	TRBJ1-4	CASSLGPGEKLFF	TGCGCCAGCAGCTTGGGGCCGGGAGAAAAACTGTTTTTT
once	TRBD2	TRBV28	TRBJ2-2	CASAKGRVGTGELFF	TGTGCCAGCGCCAAGGGGAGGGTGGGCACCGGGGAGCTGTTTTTT
.	TRBD1	TRBV29-1	TRBJ1-1	CSAPRQGVNTEAFF	TGCAGCGCGCCCAGACAGGGGGTTAACACTGAAGCTTTCTTT
few	.	TRBV18	TRBJ1-3	CASSRDGYSGNTIYF	TGTGCCAGCTCTCGGGACGGATACTCTGGAAACACCATATATTTT
.	TRBD1	TRBV7-3	TRBJ2-1	CASSLMGTVYNEQFF	TGTGCCAGCAGCTTAATGGGGACAGTTTACAATGAGCAGTTCTTC
.	.	TRBV5-1	TRBJ2-2	CASRGDSNTGELFF	TGCGCCAGCAGAGGGGATTCGAACACCGGGGAGCTGTTTTTT
.	.	TRBV28	TRBJ1-1	CASSRGDSRFNTEAFF	TGTGCCAGCAGCCGGGGCGACAGCCGATTTAACACTGAAGCTTTCTTT
.	.	TRBV9	TRBJ2-4	CASSQGQGNIQYF	TGTGCCAGCAGCCAGGGGCAGGGAAACATTCAGTACTTC
.	.	TRBV2	TRBJ1-5	CASSGDHQPQHF	TGTGCCAGCAGCGGGGACCACCAGCCCCAGCATTTT